One T cell receptor (beta chain) is described in this entry. Its binding antigen is unknown. The sample holds no much larger clone one base away, and base qualities are not on file. Including the terminal cysteine and phenylalanine, the CDR3 comprises 11 residues. CDR3 DNA is the only sequence kept; it has 33 bases, read in frame from the first base. Via the germline V gene (reference sequence), CDR1 is LNHDA and CDR2 SQIVND. V is cut by 0 bases and J by 9 bases, and the space between the germline ends is 6 bases. The data were taken from a study of T cell changes during pregnancy in multiple sclerosis (dated by TCRdb to the late 2010s). For the study in its entirety: Changes in the T cell repertoire over the course of pregnancy were examined in this study in women with multiple sclerosis.

Library construction relied on the immunoSEQ multiplex PCR assay. TCRdb's version of the immuneACCESS table is confined to in-frame rearrangements and falls short of the full clone set. An unresolved V gene accounts for under half of the shortfall where checked; the remainder is of unknown origin. This sample lists around 35,000 clones; approximately 91% were detected once. Clones ranked in the top ten supply approximately 0.38% of the sample. The TCR was taken from a female donor with multiple sclerosis, enrolled in a pregnancy study. This receptor chain uses TRBV19 and TRBJ2-7; the D gene cannot be resolved reliably. The sequencing here drew on CD4+ T cells from peripheral blood mononuclear cells, taken in the second trimester of pregnancy. The nucleotide sequence reads as follows: TGTGCCAGTAGTATAGACCAGGCGCAGTACTTC. It specifies CASSIDQAQYF.